This is a list of T cell receptor beta chains from one sample in a study of cytomegalovirus exposure and HLA in healthy donors. TCRdb keeps only in-frame clones here, not all; method: immunoSEQ multiplex PCR. This listing includes tens of thousands of clones. Sequenced input: PBMCs. These receptors were obtained from a man aged 35 to 55 in good health and CMV-seronegative. The CDR3 runs from the conserved cysteine through the conserved F or W. A D gene is named only where the DNA matches it firmly.

TRBD2	TRBJ2-3	TRBV6-4	CASQRTSGGADTQYF	TGTGCCAGCCAACGGACTAGCGGGGGGGCGGATACGCAGTATTTT
NA	TRBJ1-2	TRBV29-1	CSEGSGYGYTF	TGCAGCGAGGGATCGGGATATGGCTACACCTTC
TRBD1	TRBJ2-3	TRBV12-5	CASGPPGQGATDTQYF	TGTGCTAGTGGCCCACCGGGACAGGGGGCCACAGATACGCAGTATTTT
NA	TRBJ1-6	TRBV5-1	CASSLEHAASYSPLHF	TGCGCCAGCAGCTTGGAACATGCTGCCTCTTATTCACCCCTCCACTTT
TRBD2	TRBJ2-5	TRBV6-1	CASSEMGLAGGETQYF	TGTGCCAGCAGTGAAATGGGCCTAGCGGGGGGAGAGACCCAGTACTTC
TRBD1	TRBJ1-5	TRBV7-8	CASSESHRGWDGNQPQHF	TGTGCCAGCAGCGAGAGCCACAGGGGCTGGGATGGCAATCAGCCCCAGCATTTT
TRBD1	TRBJ1-1	TRBV5-6	CASSSERGQEAFF	TGTGCCAGCAGCTCGGAAAGGGGGCAAGAAGCTTTCTTT
TRBD1	TRBJ2-7	TRBV11-3	CASSPGQGAYEQYF	TGTGCCAGCAGCCCCGGACAGGGAGCCTACGAGCAGTACTTC
NA	TRBJ1-1	TRBV5-1	CASSLGTERPEAFF	TGCGCCAGCAGCTTGGGGACAGAGAGACCTGAAGCTTTCTTT
NA	TRBJ2-5	TRBV5-4	CASSSPGKGDPQETQYF	TGTGCCAGCAGTTCCCCCGGGAAGGGAGATCCCCAAGAGACCCAGTACTTC